This record concerns one TCR beta chain sequence. This clonotype showed up just a few times. This receptor's antigen is unknown. No per-base quality is available; no much larger clone lies one base away. Ophthalmopathy patients had moderately to severely active disease, Clinical Activity Score of at least 3, NOSPECS grade of at least 4, and disease duration under 3 months. Anyone with other autoimmune diseases, uncontrolled infections, pregnancy or lactation was excluded from the study. Clinical symptoms, serum thyroxine, TRAb, thyroid ultrasound and orbital computed tomography were used for diagnosis. PBMCs were isolated from 8 to 10 ml of fresh peripheral blood by Ficoll-Paque density gradient centrifugation. Trizol reagent was used to extract the total RNA, and its quality was then checked on an Agilent 2100 Bioanalyzer. The data originate from a study of Graves' ophthalmopathy and Graves' hyperthyroidism (dated by TCRdb to about 2018). Looking at the study overall: Peripheral blood samples were taken at the time of initial diagnosis, before any treatment was given. To tell Graves' ophthalmopathy apart from Graves' hyperthyroidism, and to predict which patients would progress to ophthalmopathy, the study relied on TCR beta repertoire signatures. In total, 135 blood samples were TCR-sequenced: approximately 40 ophthalmopathy, some 75 hyperthyroidism and approximately 17 hyperthyroidism-to-ophthalmopathy patients. To explore V-J signatures distinguishing ophthalmopathy from hyperthyroidism, a discovery set of roughly 100 patients (about 43 ophthalmopathy, some 55 stable hyperthyroidism) was enrolled. For independent validation, a separate cohort was made up of 18 to 20 hyperthyroidism patients plus 17 patients who later progressed from hyperthyroidism to ophthalmopathy. In over 5 hyperthyroidism patients, the T-cell repertoire of thyroid tissue was compared with the T-cell repertoire of blood. Once sampling was done, hyperthyroidism patients were given methimazole at a starting dose of 30 mg daily, while ophthalmopathy patients were given high-dose intravenous methylprednisolone.

General conclusions and limits of the study: In cross-validation, the 13-signature model distinguished ophthalmopathy from stable hyperthyroidism with 87.88% sensitivity and roughly 81% specificity, while in the test set the corresponding values were about 80% and 75%. In validation, the model predicted ophthalmopathy progression with 70.59% sensitivity and approximately 78% specificity; fewer than 15 predicted patients were CT-confirmed with GO in a median of approximately six months. Sample size was not predetermined statistically, and investigators were not blinded to group allocation. Most of the expanded thyroid clonotypes with a frequency above 0.001 were also detected in blood, and it was suggested that the thyroid immune response may be reflected by blood repertoires.

The V end loses 5 bases and the J end loses 3 bases, and a stretch of 11 bases separates them. The CDR3 goes from the cysteine to the phenylalanine over 13 residues. The read is trimmed to its CDR3 DNA, 39 bases read in frame from base 1. Via the germline V gene, CDR1 is MDHEN and CDR2 SYDVKM. TCR beta CDR3 regions were amplified from RNA transcripts for repertoire sequencing. A first-round RT-PCR used HTBI primers with the Qiagen OneStep RT-PCR kit, followed by a second-round multiplex PCR, size selection and purification. Sequencing of the libraries was carried out on an Illumina HiSeq2000 in paired-end mode with 100 bp reads. Under the source paper's analysis protocol: Reads were processed with SOAPnuke, discarding reads with adapters, uncalled bases, mean Phred below 15, or no exact constant-primer or identifier match. High-quality paired reads were merged with COPE v1.2.5. Each unique nucleotide sequence was defined as a clonotype, and clonotypes were aligned to IMGT TRB V, D and J references with MiTCR v1.1. The analysis was limited to V-J combinations with a frequency above 0.0001, which together covered 99.2% of repertoires. For each V-J combination, a TCR clonal expansion and chaos score was defined as the ratio of F50 clonal expansion to chaos observed in the TCRdist matrix. Features were reduced by Welch's t-statistics and random forest to around 13 V-J combinations, which fed a naive Bayes classifier. The similarity between thyroid and blood repertoires was quantified using the Morisita-Horn index. Starting from the raw public reads, TCRdb applied fastp trimming at Q25, assembled clones with MiXCR and retained in-frame beta chains. Each entry is one CDR3 protein sequence, shown with its most common DNA and genes. The authors' filters were not applied to this entry. The sample data list almost 750,000 distinct CDR3 sequences, and approximately 40% of these were observed just once. Roughly 45% of the sample goes to the ten largest clones.

Specimen: peripheral blood. The clonotype was recovered from an adult man with Graves' ophthalmopathy. In this chain, TRBV28 is recombined with TRBJ2-7; a tentative D match to TRBD2 spans 5 bases. CDR3 sequence: CASSPYTSYEQYF. DNA sequence: TGTGCCAGCAGTCCCTATACTAGCTACGAGCAGTACTTC.